A selection of T cell receptor beta chains follows, all from one sample in a study of long-term antiretroviral therapy in people with HIV. Libraries were prepared by immunoSEQ multiplex PCR; TCRdb keeps only in-frame clonotypes and omits some of them. The table includes about 39,000 clones, about nine tenths detected once. Here the sequenced sample was unsorted PBMCs, taken 1.2 years after starting antiretroviral therapy. These receptors were taken from a woman aged 45 to 65 with HIV. The CDR3 runs from the conserved cysteine through the conserved F or W. A D gene is named only where the DNA matches it firmly. Size is omitted from some rows. Given values are once, few, many or a class for expanded clones.

>TRBV15|.|.|TRBJ1-4
TGTGCCACTCATTCGGGGGGCGGGCATGAAAAACTGTTTTTT
CATHSGGGHEKLFF
>TRBV5-4|.|.|TRBJ2-5
TGTGCCAGCAGCTTCATTTCCAAGCAGCAGGAGACCCAGTACTTC
CASSFISKQQETQYF
>TRBV6-5|once|TRBD2|TRBJ2-3
TGTGCCAGTAAGATAGCGGGGGGCGTCTTTAGCACGCAGTATTTT
CASKIAGGVFSTQYF
>TRBV7-3|.|.|TRBJ2-3
TGTGCCAGCAGCTCCAGGGGTCAGGCAGATACGCAGTATTTT
CASSSRGQADTQYF
>TRBV9|.|TRBD1|TRBJ2-2
TGTGCCAGCAGCCTCAATCCGGGACAGGGGGCTGGTACCGGGGAGCTGTTTTTT
CASSLNPGQGAGTGELFF
>TRBV11-2|once|TRBD2|TRBJ2-3
TGTGCCAGCAGACATAGCGGGGGAGGAGATACGCAGTATTTT
CASRHSGGGDTQYF
>TRBV7-6|few|.|TRBJ1-3
TGTGCCAGCAGCTCAGGAGACGGACTAGACTCTGGAAACACCATATATTTT
CASSSGDGLDSGNTIYF
>TRBV7-3|.|.|TRBJ2-1
TGTGCCAGCAGCTTAAGGGACCCTCGGAGCGATTCCTACAATGAGCAGTTCTTC
CASSLRDPRSDSYNEQFF
>TRBV11-1|once|.|TRBJ2-3
TGTGCCAGCAGCCCCCCCCTCAGCCCAGATACGCAGTATTTT
CASSPPLSPDTQYF
>TRBV5-4|.|.|TRBJ1-6
TGTGCCAGCAGCTTGGGACCCGATTCACCCCTCCACTTT
CASSLGPDSPLHF
>TRBV7-9|.|TRBD2|TRBJ2-1
TGTGCCAGCAGCTTAGCTATTGCTAGCGGGGGACACAATGAGCAGTTCTTC
CASSLAIASGGHNEQFF
>TRBV7-9|.|TRBD1|TRBJ1-3
TGTGCCAGCAGCTTATGGGGTACAGGGGGCGATTCCAGGGGAAACACCATATATTTT
CASSLWGTGGDSRGNTIYF
>TRBV29-1|.|TRBD1|TRBJ2-7
TGCAGCGTCGTAACTACAGGGGGCTCCTACGAGCAGTACTTC
CSVVTTGGSYEQYF
>TRBV4-1|.|.|TRBJ2-5
TGCGCCAGCAGCCAGTCCCAGGCTGATTCGGAGACCCAGTACTTC
CASSQSQADSETQYF
>TRBV10-3|.|TRBD1|TRBJ1-4
TGTGCCATCAGTGAGTCGGCAGGGGGCGGTGAAAAACTGTTTTTT
CAISESAGGGEKLFF
>TRBV4-3|.|TRBD1|TRBJ1-3
TGCGCCAGCAGCCAAGCTCGGACAGGGTCTGGAAACACCATATATTTT
CASSQARTGSGNTIYF
>TRBV5-1|.|.|TRBJ2-7
TGCGCCAGTAGGAGTGAGACGAGCTCCTACGAGCAGTACTTC
CASRSETSSYEQYF
>TRBV5-6|.|.|TRBJ1-6
TGTGCCAGCAGCGTACAGGGATATCATAATTCACCCCTCCACTTT
CASSVQGYHNSPLHF
>TRBV9|.|.|TRBJ1-1
TGTGCCAGCAGCGTAGCCTGGAAAAACACTGAAGCTTTCTTT
CASSVAWKNTEAFF
>TRBV14|once|TRBD1|TRBJ1-3
TGTGCCAGCAGCCCTGGACAGGGTCGAGGAAACACCATATATTTT
CASSPGQGRGNTIYF
>TRBV7-2|.|TRBD2|TRBJ2-7
TGTGCCAGCAGCTTAGCGGGGGGGTACTACGAGCAGTACTTC
CASSLAGGYYEQYF
>TRBV7-2|.|TRBD1|TRBJ2-3
TGTGCCAGCAGCTTAAGATCCGGGACAGAAAACACAGATACGCAGTATTTT
CASSLRSGTENTDTQYF
>TRBV9|.|.|TRBJ2-3
TGTGCCAGCAGCGTAGAGGGTTTAACAGATTCCTTCACAGATACGCAGTATTTT
CASSVEGLTDSFTDTQYF
>TRBV7-7|.|TRBD1|TRBJ2-7
TGTGCTAGCAGCTCCGAGGGGGCGTCGGAGAGGTACTTC
CASSSEGASERYF
>TRBV9|.|TRBD1|TRBJ2-7
TGTGCCAGCAGCGTAGGGGACAGCACCTACGAGCAGTACTTC
CASSVGDSTYEQYF
>TRBV2|.|.|TRBJ1-2
TGTGCCAGCAGTGAAGCCAGGGTCTCTGGCTACACCTTC
CASSEARVSGYTF
>TRBV13|.|TRBD1|TRBJ1-2
TGTGCCAGCAGCCGACAGGGTGATTATGGCTACACCTTC
CASSRQGDYGYTF
>TRBV2|.|TRBD1|TRBJ2-7
TGTGCCAGTTACAGGGGTTCCTCCTACGAGCAGTACTTC
CASYRGSSYEQYF
>TRBV6-6|.|.|TRBJ1-2
TGTGCCAGCGCCTCCAGGTCTAACTATGGCTACACCTTC
CASASRSNYGYTF
>TRBV14|.|.|TRBJ1-1
TGTGCCAGCAGCCAGCTCGGGACGGTGAACACTGAAGCTTTCTTT
CASSQLGTVNTEAFF
>TRBV7-9|.|.|TRBJ2-4
TGTGCCAGCAGCTTGGCAGCACTAGCCAAAAACATTCAGTACTTC
CASSLAALAKNIQYF
>TRBV4-3|.|TRBD2|TRBJ2-1
TGCGCCAGCAGCCTTACACCGGGACTAGCGGCAAACAATGAGCAGTTCTTC
CASSLTPGLAANNEQFF
>TRBV29-1|.|.|TRBJ1-1
TGCAGCGTTGAAGGGAGGGTAAACACTGAAGCTTTCTTT
CSVEGRVNTEAFF
>TRBV7-2|once|.|TRBJ1-1
TGTGCCAGCAGCTCCCCGATCTTTAACACTGAAGCTTTCTTT
CASSSPIFNTEAFF
>TRBV2|.|.|TRBJ2-1
TGTGCCAGCAGACCGACTAGTTCAGAATACCATGAGCAGTTCTTC
CASRPTSSEYHEQFF
>TRBV5-1|once|TRBD1|TRBJ1-1
TGCGCCAGCAGCTTGGAACAGGGGAAAGCTTTCTTT
CASSLEQGKAFF
>TRBV27|.|.|TRBJ2-1
TGTGCCAGCAGTCAATCCAGGGGGGGGGATGAGCAGTTCTTC
CASSQSRGGDEQFF
>TRBV6-1|medium-sized|TRBD1|TRBJ2-7
TGTGCCAGCAGAACCGGGACAGGGCCCTACGAGCAGTACTTC
CASRTGTGPYEQYF
>TRBV7-6|.|.|TRBJ2-7
TGTGCCAGCAGCTTAGCGGGAATCGCAGGATCCTACGAGCAGTACTTC
CASSLAGIAGSYEQYF